The 2 T cell receptor beta chains below come from one sample, sequenced in a study of human T cells and chemical hapten exposure. The time point is: pre-sensitization, week 0. This sample's treatment: therapeutic diphenylcyclopropenone sensitization with weekly scalp DPC. TCRdb reanalysed the RACE reads using MiXCR and keeps one entry per CDR3 protein. The table includes about 270,000 distinct CDR3 sequences, approximately 8% detected once. The material was whole blood, obtained in connection with sensitization to the hapten diphenylcyclopropenone (DPC). The receptors derive from a young man with alopecia areata. Some clones in this sample may be carry-over from other donors' samples.

This clonotype was seen a few times. The chain links TRBV4-3 to TRBJ2-6; D unclear. This CDR3 has 16 amino acids. Looked up from germline, CDR1 is LGHNA and CDR2 is YSLEER. V lost 1 base, J lost 1 base, and 8 bases lay in between. The CDR3 is CASSQALGSGANVLTF. DNA for the CDR3: TGCGCCAGCAGCCAAGCGCTGGGGTCTGGGGCCAACGTCCTGACTTTC.

V usage is TRBV12-3 or TRBV12-4 and J usage is TRBJ1-4; D is unresolved. This CDR3 has 12 amino acids. The V end lost 6 bases, the J end lost 8 bases, and 10 bases lay between the germline ends. CDR3 in amino acids: CASSHRPEKLFF. In DNA, the CDR3 is TGTGCCAGCAGCCACCGGCCCGAAAAACTGTTTTTT.